The TCR beta chain described here comes from a study of PD-L1 blockade in urothelial cancer. Study-level background: Male sex and bladder-origin urothelial cancer were recorded for about 85% of the roughly 30 patients. Timepoints chosen for blood analysis were 3 weeks (second dose) and 6 weeks after treatment start. When blood samples were assessed, the median T cell count was around 150,000. Whole-study findings and limits: Survival was better when pretreatment blood TCR clonality fell below the median.

Measured with immunoSEQ multiplex PCR; TCRdb has only the in-frame clones, and not every one. The table has under 70,000 clones, roughly 86% seen once. Time point: peripheral blood 6 weeks after treatment start. The germline gives CDR1 LNHDA, CDR2 SQIVND (reference sequence). V dropped 10 bases and J dropped 0; count of bases not matched to a gene: 10. The CDR3 is 16 amino acids. Comments on this clone: The antigen remains undetermined.

The TCR sequence derives from a man aged 55 to 70 with urothelial cancer. The V call is TRBV19, the J call TRBJ1-5, with 9 bases aligning to TRBD1. Material: PBMCs, obtained around atezolizumab (anti-PD-L1) treatment. The CDR3 sequence: CATVTGGKYSNQPQHF. The DNA of the CDR3 is TGTGCCACCGTGACAGGGGGAAAATATAGCAATCAGCCCCAGCATTTT.